These 32 T cell receptor beta chains came from one sample sequenced in a study of siplizumab effects on memory and regulatory T cells. Method: immunoSEQ multiplex PCR; TCRdb's copy keeps in-frame clones and lacks some. The sample lists under 130,000 clones, approximately 94% occurring once. The sequenced material came from CD4+ T cells sorted from blood. These receptors all stem from a human donor in good health.

This clone was seen a single time. The chain has TRBV28 and TRBJ1-2; tentative D call: TRBD1 (5 bases). The CDR3 contains 14 residues. Trimming pared 6 bases from V and 8 bases from J, leaving 19 bases between. Germline V gene sequence: CDR1 MDHEN, CDR2 SYDVKM. The CDR3 here is CASRIRGNQRGYTF. As DNA, the CDR3 is TGTGCCAGCAGAATACGGGGGAACCAGCGAGGCTACACCTTC.

The V and J genes are TRBV7-8 and TRBJ2-5, with TRBD1 as a possible D gene (5 bases). Germline CDR1 reads SGHVS; CDR2 reads FQNEAQ. With 2 bases removed from V and 2 bases from J, the gap between germline ends came to 15 bases. The CDR3 runs 16 residues. The CDR3 protein is CASSLPVQAGQETQYF. The CDR3 bases are TGTGCCAGCAGCTTACCGGTCCAGGCAGGGCAAGAGACCCAGTACTTC.

The chain has TRBV6-1 and TRBJ1-5; D not certain. The V and J ends lost 2 bases and 5 bases respectively, with 7 bases between them. The length of the CDR3 is 13 residues. Germline V gene lookup returns CDR1 MNHNS and CDR2 SASEGT. As DNA, the CDR3 is TGTGCCAGCAGTGAATTAAACGATCAGCCCCAGCATTTT. Residues: CASSELNDQPQHF.

CDR3 in amino acids: CASSRSSQGKSEAFF. DNA for the CDR3: TGTGCCAGCTCAAGATCTTCCCAGGGGAAGTCTGAAGCTTTCTTT. This chain connects TRBV18 to TRBJ1-1; D perhaps matches TRBD1 (6 bases). V was clipped by 5 bases and J by 6 bases, with 19 bases between them. Germline-derived CDR1 and CDR2 are KGHSH and LQKENI. This CDR3 is built from 15 residues.

This sequence joins TRBV19 and TRBJ2-7; 8 nucleotides match TRBD1. Germline V CDR1 and CDR2: LNHDA, SQIVND (reference sequence). CDR3 size: 15 residues. The junction had 6 bases not matched to a gene; V was cut back by 4 bases and J by 1 base. The CDR3, as DNA: TGTGCCAGTAGTACCACCGGGACAGGATCCTACGAGCAGTACTTC. It yields the protein CASSTTGTGSYEQYF. Full variable domain (missing parts from reference TRBV19 and TRBJ2-7): DGGITQSPKYLFRKEGQNVTLSCEQNLNHDAMYWYRQDPGQGLRLIYYSQIVNDFQKGDIAEGYSVSREKKESFPLTVTSAQKNPTAFYLCASSTTGTGSYEQYFGPGTRLTVT.

This rearrangement joins TRBV15 to TRBJ2-7; TRBD1 matches at 7 bases. The V and J ends lost 0 bases and 0 bases, in that order; junction bases with no gene match: 2. CDR1 is LNHNV and CDR2 is YYDKDF in the germline V gene (reference sequence). This CDR3 spans 15 amino acids. The CDR3 region has the DNA TGTGCCACCAGCAGAGATCCAGGGGGCTCCTACGAGCAGTACTTC. It codes for CATSRDPGGSYEQYF.

V usage is TRBV5-4 and J usage is TRBJ1-4; 7 bases fit TRBD1. Trimming cost V 4 bases and J 3 bases; bases outside gene matches: 12. The CDR3 runs 17 residues. The germline CDR1 and CDR2 sequences are SGHNT and YYREEE (reference sequence). CDR3 sequence: CASSLRTGGMANEKLFF. As DNA, the CDR3 is TGTGCCAGCAGCCTTCGGACAGGAGGGATGGCTAATGAAAAACTGTTTTTT.

CDR3: CASSLTVDNEQFF. The CDR3 DNA is TGTGCCAGCAGCTTGACTGTAGACAATGAGCAGTTCTTC. V and J are TRBV7-2 and TRBJ2-1; D unclear. V was trimmed by 3 bases and J by 5 bases, leaving 8 bases between them. Germline V CDR1 and CDR2: SGHTA, FQGNSA. This CDR3 is 13 amino acids long.

This chain joins TRBV11-3 and TRBJ2-2; 14 bases fit TRBD2. Germline lookup yields CDR1 SGHNT and CDR2 YENEEA. V lost 4 bases and J lost 4; bases outside the gene matches: 8. The CDR3 totals 18 residues. The CDR3 DNA reads TGTGCCAGCAGCTCATCGGGACTAGCGGGAGCGGCCACCGGGGAGCTGTTTTTT. Its protein is CASSSSGLAGAATGELFF.

The chain uses TRBV5-1 and TRBJ2-3, with 10 bases lining up with TRBD1. Germline V gene sequence: CDR1 SGHRS, CDR2 YFSETQ. This CDR3 has 16 amino acids. The V and J ends lost 0 bases and 1 base, in that order; junction bases with no gene match: 2. For the CDR3, the DNA is TGCGCCAGCAGCTTGGTGACAGGGGGCGGCACAGATACGCAGTATTTT. This gives the protein CASSLVTGGGTDTQYF.

This chain uses TRBV6-5 with TRBJ1-2, with D hard to call. This CDR3 is 12 amino acids long. Looked up from germline, CDR1 is MNHEY and CDR2 is SVGAGI. V lost 4 bases to trimming and J lost 8 bases, with 11 bases between them. CDR3 loop: CASSSWGSGYTF. For the CDR3, the DNA is TGTGCCAGCAGTTCATGGGGAAGCGGCTACACCTTC.

The J gene is TRBJ2-1, the V gene TRBV7-2, with unresolved D. Trimming removed 5 bases at V and 6 bases at J, with 8 bases between. The CDR3 runs to 12 residues. Germline-derived CDR1 and CDR2 are SGHTA and FQGNSA. The CDR3 region has the DNA TGTGCCAGCAGCCTCTTGAGCAATGAGCAGTTCTTC. Residues: CASSLLSNEQFF.

The V gene is TRBV5-4, the J gene TRBJ2-5; 11 bases agree with TRBD1. The CDR3 totals 15 residues. V shed 0 bases, J shed 5 bases, and the junction held 3 bases outside the gene matches. Germline V gene sequence: CDR1 SGHNT, CDR2 YYREEE (reference sequence). The DNA for the CDR3 is TGTGCCAGCAGCTTGGGGGACAGGGGGGTTGAGACCCAGTACTTC. It encodes CASSLGDRGVETQYF.

The chain combines TRBV25-1 with TRBJ2-7, with 9 bases fitting TRBD2. CDR3 length equals 14 residues. Germline CDR1 reads MGHDK; CDR2 reads SYGVNS. V was clipped by 3 bases and J by 6 bases; unmatched bases: 6. CDR3 bases: TGTGCCAGCAGTGATCAGCGGGGGGCCTTCGAGCAGTACTTC. This codes for CASSDQRGAFEQYF.

This clone has a single count. The gene calls are TRBV5-3 and TRBJ2-7; TRBD2 matches 10 bases. TRBV5-3 is an ORF for which the function is uncertain. J was trimmed by 3 bases and V by 7 bases; bases with no gene match: 7. The CDR3 consists of 14 residues. The chain's CDR3 is CARRGLAAIYEQYF. For the CDR3, the DNA is TGTGCCAGACGTGGACTAGCGGCAATCTACGAGCAGTACTTC.

This clone was recorded a few times. V is TRBV7-2 and J is TRBJ1-1, with TRBD1 matching 8 bases. V shed 6 bases, J shed 1 base, and the junction held 7 bases outside the gene matches. The germline V gene encodes CDR1 SGHTA and CDR2 FQGNSA. The length of the CDR3 is 15 residues. The CDR3 loop is CASRVQGARNTEAFF. The CDR3 nucleotides are TGTGCCAGCAGGGTTCAGGGGGCCAGGAACACTGAAGCTTTCTTT.

This clone was seen just once. The chain carries TRBV4-1 and TRBJ1-2, with 8 bases aligning to TRBD1. Germline V gene lookup returns CDR1 MGHRA and CDR2 YSYEKL. Trimming took 5 bases from V and 5 from J; bases not matched to a gene: 7. The CDR3 length is 14 residues. For the CDR3, the DNA is TGCGCCAGCAGCAGGACAGGGTTTTTTTATGGCTACACCTTC. Protein product: CASSRTGFFYGYTF.

The chain has TRBV7-2 and TRBJ1-1; maybe TRBD1 (5 bases). CDR1 and CDR2 (germline): SGHTA, FQGNSA. V was shortened by 1 base and J by 5 bases, with 8 bases between the two germline ends. This CDR3 is built from 13 residues. CDR3 residues: CASSLGGVTEAFF. CDR3 DNA sequence: TGTGCCAGCAGCTTAGGAGGGGTGACTGAAGCTTTCTTT.

The rearrangement links TRBV19 to TRBJ1-5; 9 bases fit TRBD1. The V and J ends lost 0 bases and 6 bases, in that order; junction bases with no gene match: 0. This CDR3 has 14 amino acids. Germline lookup yields CDR1 LNHDA and CDR2 SQIVND (reference sequence). In nucleotides, the CDR3 is TGTGCCAGTAGTATAGAACAGGGGGCTCAGCCCCAGCATTTT. This sequence encodes CASSIEQGAQPQHF.

This chain links TRBV6-5 with TRBJ2-1, with D perhaps TRBD2 (5 bases). The CDR3 contains 11 residues. Per germline, CDR1 MNHEY and CDR2 SVGAGI. Trimming took off 8 bases at V and 8 bases at J, with 10 bases between the two ends. For the CDR3, the DNA is TGTGCCAGCGGGCCGAGGGATGAGCAGTTCTTC. Protein: CASGPRDEQFF.

The chain couples TRBV6-6 to TRBJ2-7, with D maybe TRBD1 (6 bases). CDR1 MNHNY and CDR2 SVGAGI come from the germline V gene (reference sequence). The CDR3 runs to 15 residues. Trimming shortened V by 2 bases and J by 1 base, and 12 bases separated the two germline ends. CDR3 nucleotides: TGTGCCAGCAGTTACGCGAGGGGACATTCCTACGAGCAGTACTTC. It encodes CASSYARGHSYEQYF.

The V and J genes are TRBV6-5 and TRBJ1-1, with D unclear. This CDR3 has 13 residues. Germline V CDR1 and CDR2: MNHEY, SVGAGI. Trimming stripped 7 bases from V and 5 bases from J, with 14 bases between. The CDR3 bases are TGTGCCAGCACCCCGCTCTCGGGGACTGAAGCTTTCTTT. Encoded protein: CASTPLSGTEAFF.

V is TRBV7-2 and J is TRBJ1-1, with 7 bases identical to TRBD1. CDR3 size: 12 residues. V was clipped by 5 bases and J by 11 bases; unmatched bases: 8. Germline CDR1 reads SGHTA; CDR2 reads FQGNSA. Written as DNA, the CDR3 is TGTGCCAGCAGCCTCGACAGGGTGGGCGCTTTCTTT. Its translation is CASSLDRVGAFF.

The V call is TRBV29-1, the J call TRBJ2-1, with TRBD2 matching 11 bases. The J segment lost 6 bases and the V segment lost 6 bases, leaving 10 bases of the junction unmatched. The CDR3 totals 15 residues. Germline assignment: CDR1 SQVTM and CDR2 ANQGSEA. CDR3 nucleotide sequence: TGCAGCGTACCCTCCCTAGCGGGAGGTGCCAATGAGCAGTTCTTC. Its protein product is CSVPSLAGGANEQFF.

The rearrangement uses TRBV15 and TRBJ2-3; TRBD2 agrees at 11 bases. The CDR3 is 16 residues long. Germline V lookup: CDR1 LNHNV, CDR2 YYDKDF (reference sequence). Trimming at V came to 0 bases and at J to 6 bases, leaving 5 bases not matched to a gene. The CDR3 protein is CATSREGLAVFDTQYF. The CDR3 DNA sequence: TGTGCCACCAGCAGAGAGGGACTAGCGGTATTTGATACGCAGTATTTT.

The rearrangement links TRBV20-1 to TRBJ2-7; D is unclear. Trimming pared 2 bases from V and 3 bases from J, leaving 2 bases between. The germline V gene encodes CDR1 DFQATT and CDR2 SNEGSKA (reference sequence). This CDR3 region has 10 residues. The CDR3 DNA reads as TGCAGTGCTAGAAACTACGAGCAGTACTTC. Its protein is CSARNYEQYF.

The chain links TRBV5-1 to TRBJ1-3; D is possibly TRBD1 (6 bases). Trimming pared 0 bases from V and 1 base from J, leaving 11 bases between. The germline V gene has CDR1 SGHRS and CDR2 YFSETQ. There are 16 residues in the CDR3. The CDR3 DNA is TGCGCCAGCAGCTTGGGGACTACAGGGTCTGGAAACACCATATATTTT. Translated: CASSLGTTGSGNTIYF.

V is TRBV28 and J is TRBJ1-1; D unclear. Between the trimmed V and J ends, which lost 5 bases and 1 base, there was a span of 11 bases. The CDR3 is 14 residues long. Germline values: CDR1 MDHEN, CDR2 SYDVKM. The CDR3 DNA follows: TGTGCCAGCAGTCTTTGGTCGGAGAACACTGAAGCTTTCTTT. This codes for CASSLWSENTEAFF.

The V call is TRBV6-6, the J call TRBJ2-2; D possibly uses TRBD1 or TRBD2 (5 bases each). CDR1 and CDR2 (germline): MNHNY, SVGAGI (reference sequence). The CDR3 runs 14 residues. V was cut by 8 bases and J by 5 bases, with 15 bases left in between. The CDR3 DNA reads TGTGCCAGCCTTTGGGGGAGAGGGACCGGGGAGCTGTTTTTT. Residues: CASLWGRGTGELFF.

The chain couples TRBV5-6 to TRBJ1-2; D possibly corresponds to TRBD1 (6 bases). The CDR3 extends over 15 amino acids. CDR1 and CDR2 (germline): SGHDT, YYEEEE. Trimming left V 4 bases short and J 2 bases short, with 15 bases between. Here the CDR3 DNA reads TGTGCCAGCAGCCCTATGGGGGGGCAGAACTATGGCTACACCTTC. This sequence encodes CASSPMGGQNYGYTF.

This chain uses TRBV27 with TRBJ2-2; no clear D gene. This CDR3 is 15 amino acids long. The germline V and J ends were trimmed by 6 bases and 5 bases, with 16 bases remaining between them. CDR1 MNHEY and CDR2 SMNVEV come from the germline V gene (reference sequence). The CDR3 nucleotides read TGTGCCAGCAGCAAGGACCGATTACATACCGGGGAGCTGTTTTTT. This translates into CASSKDRLHTGELFF.

V usage is TRBV2 and J usage is TRBJ2-1; D call uncertain. Trimming shortened V by 8 bases and J by 1 base, and 9 bases separated the two germline ends. Looked up from germline, CDR1 is SNHLY and CDR2 is FYNNEI. The CDR3 consists of 13 residues. CDR3 sequence (DNA): TGTGCCAGCCTTTTCCTTTCCTACAATGAGCAGTTCTTC. Amino acids: CASLFLSYNEQFF.